This T cell receptor (beta chain) was identified during a study of metastatic and nonmetastatic thyroid tumors. Study information: Repertoire comparisons spanned blood and tumor or nodule tissue from malignant and benign thyroid patients. Study-wide results and limits: As reported, TCR beta diversity in blood and tumor was significantly higher in malignant thyroid tumors than in benign nodules.

All patients were treatment-naive before thyroid surgery. Comments on this clone: No antigen is known for it.

Under the authors' procedure: Clinicopathological groups supplied CDR3 differences that were used to build a distant-metastasis classifier for papillary thyroid cancer. Using MiXCR, TCRdb reanalyzed the PCR reads. Clone size and V and J calls follow TCRdb, not the original study. The sample holds 15,000 to 20,000 clones, about a quarter seen once. The germline gives CDR1 SGHRS, CDR2 YFSETQ. After removal of 4 bases from V and 4 bases from J, the junction contained 8 bases not matched to a gene. This CDR3 has 16 residues. The source of this sequence is a female donor with papillary thyroid cancer or a benign thyroid nodule (not recorded which). Some clones in this sample may be carry-over from other donors' samples. The sample was tumor tissue. The rearrangement links TRBV5-1 to TRBJ2-3; 11 positions agree with TRBD2. CDR3 DNA sequence: TGCGCCAGCAGCCAAACTAGCGGGAGTGGGGCAGATACGCAGTATTTT. This gives the protein CASSQTSGSGADTQYF.